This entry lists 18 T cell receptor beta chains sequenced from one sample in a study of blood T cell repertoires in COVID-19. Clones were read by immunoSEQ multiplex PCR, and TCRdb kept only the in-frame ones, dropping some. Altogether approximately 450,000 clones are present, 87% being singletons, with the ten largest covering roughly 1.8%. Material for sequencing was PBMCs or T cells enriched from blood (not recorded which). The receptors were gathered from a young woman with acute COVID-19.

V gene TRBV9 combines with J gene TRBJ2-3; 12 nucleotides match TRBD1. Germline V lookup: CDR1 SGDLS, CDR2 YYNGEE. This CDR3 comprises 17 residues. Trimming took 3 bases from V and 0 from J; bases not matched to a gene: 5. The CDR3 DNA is TGTGCCAGCAGCGCGTTGGGACAGGGGGCTAGCACAGATACGCAGTATTTT. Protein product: CASSALGQGASTDTQYF.

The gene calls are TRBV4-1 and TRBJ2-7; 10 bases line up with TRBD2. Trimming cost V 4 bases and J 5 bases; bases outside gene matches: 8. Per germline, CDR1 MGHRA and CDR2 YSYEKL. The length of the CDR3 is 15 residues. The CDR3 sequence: CASSLGLAIVHEQYF. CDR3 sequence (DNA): TGCGCCAGCAGCCTGGGACTAGCGATAGTACACGAGCAGTACTTC.

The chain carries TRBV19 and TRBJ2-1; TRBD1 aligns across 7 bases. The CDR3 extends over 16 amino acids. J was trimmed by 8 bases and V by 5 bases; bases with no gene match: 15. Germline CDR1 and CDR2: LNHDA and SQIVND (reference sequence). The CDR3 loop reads CASSLLQGIVVDEQFF. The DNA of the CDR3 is TGTGCCAGTAGTCTATTACAGGGGATCGTCGTCGATGAGCAGTTCTTC.

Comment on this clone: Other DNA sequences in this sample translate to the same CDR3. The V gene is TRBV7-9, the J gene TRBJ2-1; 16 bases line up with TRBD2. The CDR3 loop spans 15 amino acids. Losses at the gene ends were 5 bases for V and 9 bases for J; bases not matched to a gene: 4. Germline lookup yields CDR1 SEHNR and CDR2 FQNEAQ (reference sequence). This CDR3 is CASSPGTSGRVEQFF. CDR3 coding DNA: TGTGCCAGCAGCCCAGGGACTAGCGGGAGGGTTGAGCAGTTCTTC.

For the CDR3, the DNA is TGTGCCAGTAGTATAGTCGCCAGGCACTCTGGAAACACCATATATTTT. Translating gives CASSIVARHSGNTIYF. The chain links TRBV19 to TRBJ1-3; D unclear. Trimming took 1 base from V and 0 from J, leaving 10 bases between them. The CDR3 is 16 amino acids. Germline CDR1 reads LNHDA; CDR2 reads SQIVND (reference sequence). Looking up the rest from reference TRBV19 and TRBJ1-3 gives the full variable domain: DGGITQSPKYLFRKEGQNVTLSCEQNLNHDAMYWYRQDPGQGLRLIYYSQIVNDFQKGDIAEGYSVSREKKESFPLTVTSAQKNPTAFYLCASSIVARHSGNTIYFGEGSWLTVV.

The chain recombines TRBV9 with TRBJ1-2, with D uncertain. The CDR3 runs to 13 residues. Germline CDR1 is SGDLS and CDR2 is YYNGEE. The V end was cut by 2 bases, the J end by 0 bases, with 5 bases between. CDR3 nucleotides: TGTGCCAGCAGCGTGACTTCTAACTATGGCTACACCTTC. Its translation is CASSVTSNYGYTF.

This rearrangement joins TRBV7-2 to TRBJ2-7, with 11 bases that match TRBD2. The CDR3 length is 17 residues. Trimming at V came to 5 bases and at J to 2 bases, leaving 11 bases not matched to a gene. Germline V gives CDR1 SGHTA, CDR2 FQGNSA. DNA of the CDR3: TGTGCCAGCAGCCTAAAAACTAGCGGGAGCGCCGCCTACGAGCAGTACTTC. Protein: CASSLKTSGSAAYEQYF.

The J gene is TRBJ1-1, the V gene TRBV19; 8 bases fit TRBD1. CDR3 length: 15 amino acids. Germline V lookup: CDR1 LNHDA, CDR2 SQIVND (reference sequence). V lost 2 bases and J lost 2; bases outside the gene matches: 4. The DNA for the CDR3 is TGTGCCAGTAGTATAACCGGGACAGGAAACACTGAAGCTTTCTTT. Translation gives CASSITGTGNTEAFF.

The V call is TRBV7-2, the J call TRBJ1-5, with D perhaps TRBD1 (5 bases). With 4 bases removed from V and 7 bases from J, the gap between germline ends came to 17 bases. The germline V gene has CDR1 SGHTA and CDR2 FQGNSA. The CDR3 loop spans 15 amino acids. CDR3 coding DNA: TGTGCCAGCAGCTCGCAGGGCCGTATCGGGCAGCCCCAGCATTTT. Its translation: CASSSQGRIGQPQHF. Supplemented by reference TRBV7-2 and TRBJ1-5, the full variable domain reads GAGVSQSPSNKVTEKGKDVELRCDPISGHTALYWYRQSLGQGLEFLIYFQGNSAPDKSGLPSDRFSAERTGGSVSTLTIQRTQQEDSAVYLCASSSQGRIGQPQHFGDGTRLSIL.

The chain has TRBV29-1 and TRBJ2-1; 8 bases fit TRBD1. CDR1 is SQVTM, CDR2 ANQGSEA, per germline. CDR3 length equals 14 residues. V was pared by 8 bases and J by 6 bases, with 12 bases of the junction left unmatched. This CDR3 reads CSTLTGVFGNEQFF. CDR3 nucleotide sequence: TGCAGCACTTTGACAGGGGTTTTCGGCAATGAGCAGTTCTTC.

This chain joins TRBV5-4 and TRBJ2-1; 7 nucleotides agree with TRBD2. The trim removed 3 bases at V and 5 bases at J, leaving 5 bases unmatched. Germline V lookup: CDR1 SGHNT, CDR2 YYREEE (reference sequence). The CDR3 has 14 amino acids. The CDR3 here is CASSSGGSNNEQFF. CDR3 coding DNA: TGTGCCAGCAGCTCCGGGGGGTCTAACAATGAGCAGTTCTTC.

The CDR3 coding sequence is TGTGCCAGCAGTTTCCGACAGAACCTGAACACTGAAGCTTTCTTT. Protein product: CASSFRQNLNTEAFF. The rearrangement links TRBV27 to TRBJ1-1, with a tentative D call TRBD1 (5 bases). The CDR3 has 15 residues. Germline V CDR1 and CDR2: MNHEY, SMNVEV (reference sequence). Trimming cost V 3 bases and J 0 bases, with 11 bases left between them.

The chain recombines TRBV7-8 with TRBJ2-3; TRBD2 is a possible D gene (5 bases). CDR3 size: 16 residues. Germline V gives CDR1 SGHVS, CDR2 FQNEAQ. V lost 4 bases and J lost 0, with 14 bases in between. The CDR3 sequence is CASSSTIWTSTDTQYF. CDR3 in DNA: TGTGCCAGCAGCTCCACCATTTGGACTAGCACAGATACGCAGTATTTT.

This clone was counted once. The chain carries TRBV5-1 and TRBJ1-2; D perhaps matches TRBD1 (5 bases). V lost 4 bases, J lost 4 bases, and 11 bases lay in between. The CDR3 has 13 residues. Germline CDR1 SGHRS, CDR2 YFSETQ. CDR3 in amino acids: CASSRTGPYGYTF. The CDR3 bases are TGCGCCAGCAGCCGAACAGGACCCTATGGCTACACCTTC.

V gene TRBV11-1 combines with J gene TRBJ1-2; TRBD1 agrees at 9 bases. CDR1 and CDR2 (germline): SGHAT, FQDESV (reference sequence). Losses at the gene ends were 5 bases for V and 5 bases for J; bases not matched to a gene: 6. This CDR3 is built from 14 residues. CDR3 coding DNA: TGTGCCAGCAGCCAGACAGGGGGTTCGTATGGCTACACCTTC. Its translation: CASSQTGGSYGYTF.

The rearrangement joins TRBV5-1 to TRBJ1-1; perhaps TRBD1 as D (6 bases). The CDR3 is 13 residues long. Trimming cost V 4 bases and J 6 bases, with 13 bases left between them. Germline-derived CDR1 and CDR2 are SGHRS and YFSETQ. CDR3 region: CASSPRGDPEAFF. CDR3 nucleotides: TGCGCCAGCAGCCCCAGGGGCGACCCTGAAGCTTTCTTT. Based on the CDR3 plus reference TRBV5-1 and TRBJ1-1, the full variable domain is KAGVTQTPRYLIKTRGQQVTLSCSPISGHRSVSWYQQTPGQGLQFLFEYFSETQRNKGNFPGRFSGRQFSNSRSEMNVSTLELGDSALYLCASSPRGDPEAFFGQGTRLTVV.

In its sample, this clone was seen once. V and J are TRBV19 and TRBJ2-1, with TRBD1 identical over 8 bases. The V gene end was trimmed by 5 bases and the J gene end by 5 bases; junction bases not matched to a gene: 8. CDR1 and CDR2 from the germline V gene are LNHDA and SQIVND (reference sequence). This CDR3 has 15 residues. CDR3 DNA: TGTGCCAGTAGTCCAACAGGGGGGCAAAACAATGAGCAGTTCTTC. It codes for CASSPTGGQNNEQFF. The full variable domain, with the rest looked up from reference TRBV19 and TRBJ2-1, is DGGITQSPKYLFRKEGQNVTLSCEQNLNHDAMYWYRQDPGQGLRLIYYSQIVNDFQKGDIAEGYSVSREKKESFPLTVTSAQKNPTAFYLCASSPTGGQNNEQFFGPGTRLTVL.

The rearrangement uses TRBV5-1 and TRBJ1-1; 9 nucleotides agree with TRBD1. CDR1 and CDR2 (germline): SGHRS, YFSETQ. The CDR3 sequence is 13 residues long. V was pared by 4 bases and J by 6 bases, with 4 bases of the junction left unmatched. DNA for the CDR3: TGCGCCAGCAGCCCGGGACAGGGCCCTGAAGCTTTCTTT. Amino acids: CASSPGQGPEAFF.